The entry below describes one T cell receptor (beta chain). Its antigen specificity is not known. It has no much larger one-base neighbor in the sample; base qualities were not kept. TCRbeta CDR3 regions were profiled by bias-controlled multiplex PCR amplification of genomic DNA with the immunoSEQ Assay. The paper's data handling went like this. The absolute abundance of each unique TCRbeta CDR3 region was quantified after sequences were collapsed and filtered. Differential abundance was tested with two models: a binomial (Fisher-equivalent) model and a beta-binomial model that adds time-dependent variance fitted from healthy donors. Clones with fewer than 5 combined templates were removed, and differential abundance was called for clones with a Benjamini-Hochberg FDR below 0.01. In the beta-binomial model, variance was expressed as a function of the total template count across the two samples, in the form v = (b*log(k)+a)^2. Imported from immuneACCESS, the table was reduced by TCRdb to in-frame sequences with V and J called. These copies leave out some clones; in studies compared against another copy, an unresolved V gene accounts for under half, and the cause of the remainder is not known. V and J calls plus clone size are reproduced from that table; the DNA served to infer D and trimming. The sample table shows approximately 110,000 clones, and about 89% are seen once. The ten largest clonotypes hold less than 20% of the sample.

This sample is drawn from a study of identifying expanded T cells in peripheral blood (dated by TCRdb to between 2018 and 2021). The study in broad terms: Technical replicates were generated by sequencing separate aliquots of the same genomic DNA pool, with four replicates compared pairwise.

General findings and caveats noted by the study authors: Across all healthy-donor time intervals, the beta-binomial model significantly lowered both the number of clones called differentially abundant and the false-positive rate. In all healthy donors, the variance in clone template counts between samples taken 2 to 3 weeks apart rose significantly as total template count increased. The binomial model flagged approximately 1.2 differentially abundant clones between technical replicates, compared with approximately 15 over roughly 2 weeks and 19 over four weeks. The authors expected that over much longer intervals, such as months to years, biological variance in healthy repertoires might increase even further.

During the collection period, no infections or other immune events were recorded for the healthy donors. Blood repertoires from healthy donors were used as a training cohort for calibrating time-dependent variance in a beta-binomial model of differential abundance of T-cell clones. The training cohort included around 10 healthy donors, of whom 3 were female and 7 were male. An age range of roughly 25 to 65 years, with an average of 43 years, was recorded for the donors. Whole blood was collected from each healthy donor at three time points spaced approximately 13 days apart and obtained from a commercial supplier. Genomic DNA was extracted from unsorted whole blood for immunosequencing. Sequences were obtained from blood. The receptor was isolated from a person aged 18 to 75 in good health.

CDR3 sequence: CASSLLSGFYEQYF. The base sequence is TGCGCCAGCAGCTTGCTCAGCGGCTTCTACGAGCAGTACTTC. The rearrangement joined TRBV5-1 to TRBJ2-7, with TRBD2 as a weak D call on 5 bases. Inclusive of the bounding cysteine and phenylalanine, the CDR3 is 14 residues long. The read is trimmed to its CDR3 DNA, 42 bases read in frame from base 1. The junction shows trimming of 1 base on V and 3 bases on J, plus 11 bases between the germline ends. CDR1 and CDR2, per the germline V gene, are SGHRS and YFSETQ.